One T cell receptor beta chain is described in this entry. The antigen remains unidentified. This sample stems from a study of TIL therapy for anti-PD-1-resistant metastatic lung cancer. Findings of the study overall: Compared with baseline intratumoral T cells, expanded TIL cultures were more clonal and less diverse (roughly 6.3% vs 31%).

Sequencing used immunoSEQ v3. Generated by immunoSEQ multiplex PCR, the TCRdb table keeps only in-frame clones and is missing some. The repertoire holds 10,000 to 12,000 clones, with 50% to 65% as singletons. Germline CDR1 and CDR2: GTSNPN and SVGIG (reference sequence). This CDR3 has 15 amino acids. Trimming removed 7 bases from V and 10 bases from J; junction bases left unmatched: 15. Stated time point: pre-treatment sample, taken before nivolumab and TIL therapy. Tumor tissue came from excised metastases, mostly pleural nodules or supraclavicular lymph nodes. The rearrangement uses TRBV30 and TRBJ1-6; the match to TRBD1 covers 8 bases. The clonotype originates from a person aged 25-85 years with non-small cell lung cancer. The sample here was tumor tissue, taken at baseline. The CDR3 DNA reads as TGTGCCTCACACCGATTGACAGGGGTTGACTCACCCCTCCACTTT. Encoded protein: CASHRLTGVDSPLHF.